This note documents a single T cell receptor (beta chain) sequence. Its antigen is not known. Trimming took off 2 bases at V and 1 base at J, with 12 bases between the two ends. Per the germline V gene, CDR1 is SGDLS and CDR2 is YYNGEE. The CDR3 is 15 residues long. The entry originates in a study of shared clonotypes between healthy human individuals. Study-wide context: Per donor, three plates held CD4 naive cells, three held CD4 memory, two held CD8 naive and one held CD8 memory.

Study results and caveats: Limited genetic and exposure-history diversity came from having few donors. Several donors held approximately 4.6% of naive CD4 clonotypes in common.

For each subset, genomic DNA was distributed in equal portions over several immunoSEQ plates. This table comes from immunoSEQ multiplex PCR, and its TCRdb copy is limited to in-frame clones, with some not included. The repertoire includes about 1 million clones, roughly 80% of them detected once, and roughly 1.4% sits in the top ten. The receptor comes from a man aged 18 to 30 in good health. The genes are TRBV9 and TRBJ1-1; maybe TRBD1 (5 bases). Sequenced sample: memory CD4+ T cells sorted from blood. Stated subset: CD45RA-negative fraction. The CDR3 DNA sequence: TGTGCCAGCAGCGTCCAAGACAGTTCGAACACTGAAGCTTTCTTT. This encodes CASSVQDSSNTEAFF.